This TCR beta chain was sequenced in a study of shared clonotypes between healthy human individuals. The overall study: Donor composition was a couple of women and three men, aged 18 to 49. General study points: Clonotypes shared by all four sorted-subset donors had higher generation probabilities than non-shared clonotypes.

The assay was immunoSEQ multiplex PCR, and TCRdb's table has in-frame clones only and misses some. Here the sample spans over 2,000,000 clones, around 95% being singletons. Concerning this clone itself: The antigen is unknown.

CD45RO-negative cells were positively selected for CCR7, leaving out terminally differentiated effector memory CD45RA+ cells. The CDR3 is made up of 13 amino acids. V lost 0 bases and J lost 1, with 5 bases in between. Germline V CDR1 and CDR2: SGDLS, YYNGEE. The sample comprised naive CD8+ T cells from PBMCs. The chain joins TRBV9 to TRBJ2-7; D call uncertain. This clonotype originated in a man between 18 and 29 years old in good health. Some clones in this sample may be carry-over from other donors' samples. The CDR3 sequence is CASSVGFSYEQYF. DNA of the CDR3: TGTGCCAGCAGCGTAGGCTTTTCCTACGAGCAGTACTTC.